The 22 T cell receptor beta chains in this list originate from one sample, sequenced in a study of T cell repertoires in cytomegalovirus infection. TCRdb used MiXCR to reprocess the reads, holding one entry per CDR3 protein. The table records 250,000 to 300,000 distinct CDR3 sequences, more than 20% of them present only once. What was sequenced was PBMCs. All receptors come from a human donor in good health (CMV status not recorded). Some clones in this sample may be carry-over from other donors' samples.

This clonotype came up many times. The rearrangement uses TRBV7-6 and TRBJ1-3; TRBD1 matches 7 bases. Losses at the gene ends were 6 bases for V and 3 bases for J; bases not matched to a gene: 8. Germline CDR1 and CDR2: SGHVS and FNYEAQ. This CDR3 has 15 amino acids. The CDR3 region has the DNA TGTGCCAGCAGTTCCGCACAGGGGAGTGGAAACACCATATATTTT. Amino acids: CASSSAQGSGNTIYF.

This clonotype was found many times. Written as DNA, the CDR3 is TGTGCCAGCAGTATAGCTTTCCAGTCTTGGACAGATACGCAGTATTTT. Translated: CASSIAFQSWTDTQYF. This rearrangement joins TRBV5-4 to TRBJ2-3, with no clear D. V was cut by 5 bases and J by 3 bases, with 19 bases left in between. The CDR3 is 16 residues long. The germline CDR1 and CDR2 sequences are SGHNT and YYREEE (reference sequence).

The CDR3 DNA reads as TGCGCCAGCAGCTTGATGGGAGGGAGCACTGAAGCTTTCTTT. Residues: CASSLMGGSTEAFF. The chain joins TRBV5-1 to TRBJ1-1; D unresolved. The CDR3 totals 14 residues. V lost 1 base and J 4 bases, leaving 11 bases between the germline ends. The germline CDR1 and CDR2 sequences are SGHRS and YFSETQ. The variable domain in full, completed from reference TRBV5-1 and TRBJ1-1, reads KAGVTQTPRYLIKTRGQQVTLSCSPISGHRSVSWYQQTPGQGLQFLFEYFSETQRNKGNFPGRFSGRQFSNSRSEMNVSTLELGDSALYLCASSLMGGSTEAFFGQGTRLTVV.

This clonotype came up a few times. The J gene is TRBJ2-7, the V gene TRBV6-2 or TRBV6-3; tentatively, D is TRBD1 (6 bases). CDR3 length: 15 residues. Between the trimmed V and J ends, which lost 5 bases and 2 bases, there was a span of 16 bases. Germline values: CDR1 MNHEY, CDR2 SVGEGT. CDR3 in DNA: TGTGCCAGCAGTCTGCGGACAGACATCACCTACGAGCAGTACTTC. This codes for CASSLRTDITYEQYF.

The rearrangement uses TRBV14 and TRBJ2-3; 10 bases agree with TRBD2. V lost 1 base, J lost 4 bases, and 5 bases stayed unmatched. This CDR3 comprises 16 residues. Germline V gene lookup returns CDR1 SGHDN and CDR2 FVKESK. CDR3 bases: TGTGCCAGCAGCCAAGTAACTAGCGGGATGGCAGATACGCAGTATTTT. Translated: CASSQVTSGMADTQYF.

This clonotype was observed at least ten times. The V gene is TRBV28, the J gene TRBJ1-1; perhaps TRBD1 as D (5 bases). In germline, CDR1 is MDHEN, CDR2 SYDVKM. Trimming took 2 bases from V and 0 from J, leaving 10 bases between them. CDR3 size: 15 residues. The CDR3 nucleotides are TGTGCCAGCAGTTTAGCGGGACGGATGAACACTGAAGCTTTCTTT. It codes for CASSLAGRMNTEAFF. The variable domain in full, with the rest retrieved from reference TRBV28 and TRBJ1-1, is DVKVTQSSRYLVKRTGEKVFLECVQDMDHENMFWYRQDPGLGLRLIYFSYDVKMKEKGDIPEGYSVSREKKERFSLILESASTNQTSMYLCASSLAGRMNTEAFFGQGTRLTVV.

This clonotype was picked up one time. The chain combines TRBV19 with TRBJ2-7; possible D gene TRBD2, 6 bases. The CDR3 contains 14 residues. V was pared by 4 bases and J by 5 bases, with 15 bases between. Germline V lookup: CDR1 LNHDA, CDR2 SQIVND (reference sequence). This chain's CDR3 is CASSKLRGRHEQYF. The CDR3, as DNA: TGTGCCAGTAGTAAATTACGGGGGAGGCACGAGCAGTACTTC.

DNA for the CDR3: TGTGCCAGCAGTTTACTCGGGATAAGCTCCTACGAGCAGTACTTC. Amino acids: CASSLLGISSYEQYF. The V gene is TRBV12-3 or TRBV12-4, the J gene TRBJ2-7; a possible D gene is TRBD2 (5 bases). V lost 2 bases, J lost 0 bases, and 11 bases lay in between. The CDR3 is 15 residues long.

The V and J genes are TRBV23-1 and TRBJ2-5; 8 positions agree with TRBD1. TRBV23-1 is an open reading frame whose function is uncertain. Losses at the gene ends were 3 bases for V and 4 bases for J; bases not matched to a gene: 4. The CDR3 covers 14 residues. The CDR3 region is CASSHHRGIETQYF. CDR3 DNA: TGCGCCAGCAGTCACCACAGGGGGATAGAGACCCAGTACTTC.

The chain carries TRBV20-1 and TRBJ1-6; 8 bases agree with TRBD1. This CDR3 region has 14 residues. Germline CDR1 reads DFQATT; CDR2 reads SNEGSKA (reference sequence). V lost 0 bases and J lost 10; bases outside the gene matches: 5. CDR3 sequence (DNA): TGCAGTGCTAGAGATTTCACAGGGGGGTCACCCCTCCACTTT. Protein sequence: CSARDFTGGSPLHF.

The rearrangement uses TRBV2 and TRBJ1-6; 11 nucleotides match TRBD1. Trimming took 9 bases from V and 8 from J; bases not matched to a gene: 3. Per germline, CDR1 SNHLY and CDR2 FYNNEI. This CDR3 contains 13 residues. CDR3 residues: CARSGQGDSPLHF. The CDR3 nucleotides are TGTGCCAGGTCGGGACAGGGGGATTCACCCCTCCACTTT.

The table lists this clonotype with a few counts. The chain carries TRBV19 and TRBJ2-7, with a possible D match to TRBD1 (6 bases). Germline V gene data show CDR1 as LNHDA and CDR2 as SQIVND (reference sequence). The V gene lost 4 bases and the J gene lost 2 bases, with 9 bases spanning the gap. CDR3 size: 13 residues. The CDR3 DNA follows: TGTGCCAGTAGTAACCGGGACACCTACGAGCAGTACTTC. It translates to CASSNRDTYEQYF.

V is TRBV6-8 and J is TRBJ2-7; D is uncertain. Germline CDR1 is MNHGY and CDR2 is SAAAGT. Deletions cut 2 bases from V and 2 bases from J, with 13 bases between. CDR3 size: 15 residues. Here the CDR3 DNA reads TGTGCCAGCAGTTACGGGTCGGCGCTTACCTACGAGCAGTACTTC. Amino acid sequence: CASSYGSALTYEQYF.

The table lists this clonotype with a few counts. The chain joins TRBV7-9 to TRBJ2-2; maybe TRBD2 (6 bases). V lost 3 bases, J lost 0 bases, and 14 bases lay in between. The CDR3 sequence is 17 residues long. The germline V gene has CDR1 SEHNR and CDR2 FQNEAQ (reference sequence). The CDR3 sequence: CASSFPRAGPNTGELFF. The CDR3 DNA follows: TGTGCCAGCAGCTTCCCTCGGGCGGGGCCGAACACCGGGGAGCTGTTTTTT.

The chain uses TRBV19 and TRBJ2-1; D perhaps matches TRBD1 (6 bases). The CDR3 extends over 15 amino acids. Germline values: CDR1 LNHDA, CDR2 SQIVND (reference sequence). V dropped 4 bases and J dropped 4 bases, with 14 bases sitting between them. The CDR3 sequence: CASSRGRQVYNEQFF. CDR3 coding DNA: TGTGCCAGTAGTAGGGGTCGACAGGTTTACAATGAGCAGTTCTTC.

There are many counts of this clonotype. The rearrangement joins TRBV7-8 to TRBJ2-3, with 13 bases identical to TRBD2. This CDR3 has 16 amino acids. V lost 1 base to trimming and J lost 4 bases; unmatched junction nucleotides: 2. CDR1 is SGHVS and CDR2 is FQNEAQ in the germline V gene. The CDR3 region has the DNA TGTGCCAGCAGCTTAGGGACTAGCGGGAGCGCAGATACGCAGTATTTT. It encodes CASSLGTSGSADTQYF.

Ten or more counts support this clonotype. V is TRBV7-2 and J is TRBJ1-4, with D possibly matching TRBD1 (5 bases). The V gene lost 5 bases and the J gene lost 8 bases, with 15 bases spanning the gap. The CDR3 contains 14 residues. The germline V gene has CDR1 SGHTA and CDR2 FQGNSA. CDR3 in DNA: TGTGCCAGCAGCCGGGACTGGGGTGGGGAAAAACTGTTTTTT. Protein sequence: CASSRDWGGEKLFF.

This clonotype appeared many times. The CDR3 DNA reads TGTGCCAGCAGCTTAGAGAGGGCCGGGGAGCTGTTTTTT. It is translated as CASSLERAGELFF. V and J are TRBV7-2 and TRBJ2-2, with D tentatively TRBD2 (5 bases). This CDR3 is built from 13 residues. Germline V CDR1 and CDR2: SGHTA, FQGNSA. The ends were cut back, 1 base at V and 6 bases at J, with 6 bases in the middle.

In DNA form, the CDR3 reads TGTGCCATCAGTGTGAGGACGAACGAGCAGTACTTC. This codes for CAISVRTNEQYF. The J gene is TRBJ2-7, the V gene TRBV10-3; no clear D gene. The V end lost 4 bases, the J end lost 5 bases, and 9 bases lay between the germline ends. In germline, CDR1 is ENHRY, CDR2 SYGVKD. This CDR3 region has 12 residues.

The chain is built from TRBV27 and TRBJ2-5, with 7 bases matching TRBD1. The germline V gene encodes CDR1 MNHEY and CDR2 SMNVEV (reference sequence). CDR3 size: 15 residues. After removal of 5 bases from V and 5 bases from J, the junction contained 11 bases not matched to a gene. CDR3 nucleotide sequence: TGTGCCAGCAGTCCTTCGACAGGGTTTTGGGAGACCCAGTACTTC. Protein: CASSPSTGFWETQYF.

This chain joins TRBV4-1 and TRBJ2-1; D not certain. There are 13 residues in the CDR3. Germline loops: CDR1 MGHRA, CDR2 YSYEKL. V dropped 1 base and J dropped 6 bases, with 7 bases sitting between them. DNA of the CDR3: TGCGCCAGCAGCCAAGGAAGGGTCAATGAGCAGTTCTTC. Its translation is CASSQGRVNEQFF.

This clonotype was seen more than once but under ten times. The V and J genes are TRBV7-9 and TRBJ2-2; D unresolved. V lost 5 bases and J lost 5, with 0 bases in between. Germline lookup yields CDR1 SEHNR and CDR2 FQNEAQ (reference sequence). The CDR3 has 10 residues. The CDR3 nucleotides are TGTGCCAGCAGCACCGGGGAGCTGTTTTTT. Encoded protein: CASSTGELFF.